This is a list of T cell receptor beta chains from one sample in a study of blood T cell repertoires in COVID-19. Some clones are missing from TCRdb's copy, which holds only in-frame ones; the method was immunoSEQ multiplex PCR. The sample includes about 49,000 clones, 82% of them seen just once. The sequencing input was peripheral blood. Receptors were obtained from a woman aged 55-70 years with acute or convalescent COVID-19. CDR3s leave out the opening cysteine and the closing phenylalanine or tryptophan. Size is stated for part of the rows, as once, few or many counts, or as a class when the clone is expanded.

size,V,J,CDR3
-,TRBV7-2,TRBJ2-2,ASSLAVSGGADGELF
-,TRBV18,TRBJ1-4,ASSPMTGEEKLF
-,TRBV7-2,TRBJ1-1,ASSLGGQKNTEAF
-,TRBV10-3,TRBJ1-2,AISAGQGQSSYYGYT
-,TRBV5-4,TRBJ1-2,ASSPPGTALYGYT
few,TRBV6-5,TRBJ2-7,ASSYWTGGSYEQY
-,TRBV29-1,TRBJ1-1,SVAGSGGYNTEAF
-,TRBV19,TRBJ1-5,ASSIDGQFTLQH
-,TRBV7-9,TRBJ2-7,ASSVTSGSLYEQY
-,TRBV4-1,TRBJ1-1,ASSHNTGMGTEAF
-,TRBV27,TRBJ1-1,ASSLWATGMNTEAF
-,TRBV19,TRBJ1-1,ASSPGGVTEAF
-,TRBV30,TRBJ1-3,AWSAGQGAFFGNTIY
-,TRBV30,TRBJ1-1,AWTKNTEAF
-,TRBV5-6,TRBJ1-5,ASSRKDRGRQPQH
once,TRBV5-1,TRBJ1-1,ASSSIYGTEAF
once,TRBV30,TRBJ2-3,AWNGGGNPTDTQY
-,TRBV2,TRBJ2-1,ASSSTWGTIAEQF
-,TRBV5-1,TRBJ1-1,ASSFGDRGNTEAF
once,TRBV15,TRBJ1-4,ATSRVGGNEKLF
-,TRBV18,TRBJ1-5,ASSLSGTGTGQPQH
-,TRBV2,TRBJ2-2,ASSANRGHTGELF
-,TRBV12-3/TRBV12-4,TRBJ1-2,ASSLRGGDGYT
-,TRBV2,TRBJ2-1,ASRGLAGERYNEQF
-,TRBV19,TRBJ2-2,ASSISRQNTGELF
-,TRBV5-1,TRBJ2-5,ASSLGGEQETQY
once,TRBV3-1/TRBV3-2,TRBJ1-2,ASSPRHRTGLRGYT
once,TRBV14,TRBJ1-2,ASSQDQQNYGYT
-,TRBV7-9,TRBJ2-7,ASSADYSSYEQY